These 21 T cell receptor beta chains were all obtained from the same sample, sequenced in a study of cytomegalovirus exposure and HLA in healthy donors. Primers included in the PCR were 60 Vbeta and 13 Jbeta primers. Profiled with immunoSEQ multiplex PCR; TCRdb holds only in-frame clones, not every one. The sample lists approximately 120,000 clones, 73% seen once, with approximately 8.4% in the top ten. The sequenced material came from PBMCs. The receptors stem from a man in his forties in good health and CMV-seronegative.

The chain links TRBV25-1 to TRBJ2-5; a possible D gene is TRBD2 (5 bases). V lost 2 bases and J lost 4, with 8 bases in between. The CDR3 consists of 13 residues. The germline gives CDR1 MGHDK, CDR2 SYGVNS. The chain's CDR3 is CASSEPGLETQYF. In DNA, the CDR3 is TGTGCCAGCAGTGAACCGGGGTTAGAGACCCAGTACTTC.

Here the CDR3 reads CASSFWGAETQYF. The DNA for the CDR3 is TGTGCCAGCAGTTTTTGGGGAGCAGAGACCCAGTACTTC. The chain joins TRBV27 to TRBJ2-5, with a possible D match to TRBD2 (5 bases). This CDR3 has 13 amino acids. CDR1 and CDR2 from the germline V gene are MNHEY and SMNVEV (reference sequence). The ends were cut back, 3 bases at V and 4 bases at J, with 9 bases in the middle.

The chain carries TRBV9 and TRBJ1-2; D remains ambiguous. This CDR3 contains 13 residues. Germline loops: CDR1 SGDLS, CDR2 YYNGEE. Trimming took 4 bases from V and 4 from J, leaving 11 bases between them. The CDR3 sequence is CASSSAGAYGYTF. For the CDR3, the DNA is TGTGCCAGCAGCTCCGCAGGTGCCTATGGCTACACCTTC.

The V and J genes are TRBV7-2 and TRBJ2-7; 9 bases are a match to TRBD1. Germline CDR1 SGHTA, CDR2 FQGNSA. The CDR3 is 16 residues long. The J segment lost 4 bases and the V segment lost 1 base, leaving 8 bases of the junction unmatched. The CDR3 sequence: CASSLDTGTGTYEQYF. CDR3 sequence (DNA): TGTGCCAGCAGCTTAGACACCGGGACAGGGACGTACGAGCAGTACTTC.

The chain is built from TRBV7-8 and TRBJ2-2; the match to TRBD2 covers 7 bases. The V gene end was trimmed by 4 bases and the J gene end by 0 bases; junction bases not matched to a gene: 5. Germline values: CDR1 SGHVS, CDR2 FQNEAQ. This CDR3 has 16 amino acids. The CDR3 DNA reads TGTGCCAGCAGCTCACCAGCGGGGACGAACACCGGGGAGCTGTTTTTT. As protein: CASSSPAGTNTGELFF.

The chain employs TRBV11-2 and TRBJ1-2; perhaps TRBD1 as D (5 bases). Germline CDR1 and CDR2: SGHAT and FQNNGV. CDR3 length: 14 amino acids. V lost 6 bases, J lost 0 bases, and 11 bases lay in between. For the CDR3, the DNA is TGTGCCAGCAGTCCAGGACAAGCTAACTATGGCTACACCTTC. As protein: CASSPGQANYGYTF.

This chain links TRBV5-4 with TRBJ2-7, with 12 bases that match TRBD1. The CDR3 has 14 residues. CDR1 is SGHNT and CDR2 is YYREEE in the germline V gene (reference sequence). V shed 4 bases, J shed 4 bases, and the junction held 3 bases outside the gene matches. The CDR3 DNA follows: TGTGCCAGCAGCAAGGGACAGGGGGCATACGAGCAGTACTTC. Translation gives CASSKGQGAYEQYF.

The chain carries TRBV2 and TRBJ2-7, with D maybe TRBD1 (6 bases). The V and J ends lost 1 base and 3 bases respectively, with 13 bases between them. CDR3 size: 15 residues. The germline V gene encodes CDR1 SNHLY and CDR2 FYNNEI. The CDR3 DNA reads as TGTGCCAGCAGTGAAGTGGGGCAGGGGAGCTACGAGCAGTACTTC. Protein sequence: CASSEVGQGSYEQYF.

The chain combines TRBV7-2 with TRBJ2-1, with 12 bases that match TRBD1. This CDR3 has 15 amino acids. V lost 5 bases to trimming and J lost 6 bases; unmatched junction nucleotides: 5. CDR1 and CDR2 from the germline V gene are SGHTA and FQGNSA. CDR3 bases: TGTGCCAGCAGCACCGGGACAGGGGGCTTCAATGAGCAGTTCTTC. Translated, it gives CASSTGTGGFNEQFF.

The V call is TRBV9, the J call TRBJ2-1; D possibly corresponds to TRBD1 (6 bases). This CDR3 spans 15 amino acids. Trimming stripped 0 bases from V and 9 bases from J, with 16 bases between. Germline V gives CDR1 SGDLS, CDR2 YYNGEE. CDR3 sequence: CASSVGQGPWGEQFF. The CDR3 DNA reads as TGTGCCAGCAGCGTAGGGCAGGGGCCCTGGGGTGAGCAGTTCTTC.

This clone has just a few counts. The rearrangement links TRBV6-5 to TRBJ1-5; D remains ambiguous. Germline CDR1 MNHEY, CDR2 SVGAGI. CDR3 length equals 13 residues. The V end lost 5 bases, the J end lost 0 bases, and 5 bases lay between the germline ends. The CDR3 protein is CASSPNSNQPQHF. The CDR3 DNA is TGTGCCAGCAGTCCTAATAGCAATCAGCCCCAGCATTTT.

The chain carries TRBV5-4 and TRBJ2-7; 10 nucleotides agree with TRBD1. V dropped 4 bases and J dropped 6; count of bases not matched to a gene: 4. Germline-derived CDR1 and CDR2 are SGHNT and YYREEE (reference sequence). CDR3 length: 13 residues. DNA for the CDR3: TGTGCCAGCAGCATGGACAGGGGGGGCGAGCAGTACTTC. It is translated as CASSMDRGGEQYF. The full variable domain, completed using reference TRBV5-4 and TRBJ2-7, is ETGVTQSPTHLIKTRGQQVTLRCSSQSGHNTVSWYQQALGQGPQFIFQYYREEENGRGNFPPRFSGLQFPNYSSELNVNALELDDSALYLCASSMDRGGEQYFGPGTRLTVT.

This clone was recorded only once. The genes are TRBV4-1 and TRBJ1-2, with 7 bases matching TRBD1. The germline V gene has CDR1 MGHRA and CDR2 YSYEKL. The CDR3 totals 14 residues. V dropped 0 bases and J dropped 8; count of bases not matched to a gene: 6. The CDR3 protein is CASSQEGGMGGYTF. Written as DNA, the CDR3 is TGCGCCAGCAGCCAAGAAGGGGGCATGGGCGGCTACACCTTC.

J is TRBJ1-2 and V is TRBV20-1; D perhaps matches TRBD1 (5 bases). The germline gives CDR1 DFQATT, CDR2 SNEGSKA (reference sequence). With 4 bases removed from V and 4 bases from J, the gap between germline ends came to 7 bases. CDR3 length: 11 amino acids. The CDR3 loop is CSAKGIYGYTF. CDR3 nucleotide sequence: TGCAGTGCTAAGGGGATCTATGGCTACACCTTC.

The chain employs TRBV18 and TRBJ2-7; 7 positions match TRBD1. CDR1 and CDR2 (germline): KGHSH, LQKENI. Trimming cost V 3 bases and J 5 bases; bases outside gene matches: 7. The CDR3 contains 14 residues. DNA of the CDR3: TGTGCCAGCTCACCTAGAGACAGGGATAACGAGCAGTACTTC. Protein: CASSPRDRDNEQYF.

Concerning this clone: Other nucleotide sequences from this sample produce the same CDR3. The chain combines TRBV28 with TRBJ2-5, with D possibly being TRBD2 (7 bases). V lost 10 bases to trimming and J lost 5 bases, with 17 bases between them. Germline V gene sequence: CDR1 MDHEN, CDR2 SYDVKM. This CDR3 has 13 residues. The CDR3 spells CATGRGGLETQYF. CDR3 DNA sequence: TGTGCCACCGGAAGGGGGGGTTTGGAGACCCAGTACTTC.

The chain links TRBV10-3 to TRBJ1-2; D is undetermined. Germline V gene lookup returns CDR1 ENHRY and CDR2 SYGVKD. This CDR3 is 12 amino acids long. The V and J ends lost 4 bases and 3 bases respectively, with 6 bases between them. The CDR3 DNA reads TGTGCCATCAGTGGGGGAGACTATGGCTACACCTTC. Protein product: CAISGGDYGYTF.

In this sample, this clone turned up a few times. The rearrangement uses TRBV2 and TRBJ2-3; D perhaps matches TRBD2 (6 bases). This CDR3 is 15 amino acids long. V lost 1 base, J lost 1 base, and 9 bases lay in between. Germline CDR1 reads SNHLY; CDR2 reads FYNNEI. DNA for the CDR3: TGTGCCAGCAGTGAAGACACGGGGGGCACAGATACGCAGTATTTT. This gives the protein CASSEDTGGTDTQYF.

The rearrangement uses TRBV6-5 and TRBJ2-5; the match to TRBD2 covers 8 bases. With V trimmed by 4 bases and J by 7 bases, 14 bases remained unmatched. This CDR3 contains 16 residues. Germline CDR1 and CDR2: MNHEY and SVGAGI. The CDR3 spells CASSSLSAGARRTQYF. CDR3 nucleotide sequence: TGTGCCAGCAGTTCCCTTTCAGCGGGGGCGCGCAGGACCCAGTACTTC.

This chain links TRBV4-3 with TRBJ2-2; perhaps TRBD2 as D (6 bases). Germline V gives CDR1 LGHNA, CDR2 YSLEER. Trimming took off 5 bases at V and 3 bases at J, with 10 bases between the two ends. This CDR3 has 14 amino acids. This CDR3 is CASSSGTYTGELFF. Written as DNA, the CDR3 is TGCGCCAGCAGCTCTGGGACTTACACCGGGGAGCTGTTTTTT.

CDR3 residues: CASSLPTGGAMNTEAFF. For the CDR3, the DNA is TGTGCCAGCAGCTTACCAACAGGGGGGGCTATGAACACTGAAGCTTTCTTT. The V gene is TRBV5-4, the J gene TRBJ1-1; 8 bases are a match to TRBD1. The ends lost 2 bases at V and 0 bases at J; junction bases unmatched: 9. The CDR3 runs to 17 residues. CDR1 is SGHNT and CDR2 is YYREEE in the germline V gene (reference sequence). Full variable domain (outside the CDR3, taken from reference TRBV5-4 and TRBJ1-1): ETGVTQSPTHLIKTRGQQVTLRCSSQSGHNTVSWYQQALGQGPQFIFQYYREEENGRGNFPPRFSGLQFPNYSSELNVNALELDDSALYLCASSLPTGGAMNTEAFFGQGTRLTVV.